The TCR beta chain under discussion was sequenced for a study of shared clonotypes between healthy human individuals. Whole-study findings and limits: Deeper or shallower sequencing was expected to change how clonotypes are shared among donors.

None of the donors, who were healthy HIV-negative adults, had recently had acute infections or vaccinations. CDR3 length: 13 residues. The V gene lost 4 bases and the J gene lost 2 bases, with 9 bases spanning the gap. Germline values: CDR1 MNHNS, CDR2 SASEGT. Running of the assay took place at deep level. This table comes from immunoSEQ multiplex PCR, and its TCRdb copy is limited to in-frame clones, with some not included. The data contain 2,500,000 or so clones, approximately 93% of them singletons. To note about this clone: What it binds is not known.

This receptor was identified in a man aged 18 to 29 in good health. Some clones in this sample may be carry-over from other donors' samples. The chain is built from TRBV6-1 and TRBJ2-7; D gene ambiguous. Sample: naive CD4+ T cells from PBMCs. Specified subset: CD45RA+ positively selected. CDR3 in DNA: TGTGCCAGCAGTGTAGGACCTCCCTACGAGCAGTACTTC. Translation gives CASSVGPPYEQYF.